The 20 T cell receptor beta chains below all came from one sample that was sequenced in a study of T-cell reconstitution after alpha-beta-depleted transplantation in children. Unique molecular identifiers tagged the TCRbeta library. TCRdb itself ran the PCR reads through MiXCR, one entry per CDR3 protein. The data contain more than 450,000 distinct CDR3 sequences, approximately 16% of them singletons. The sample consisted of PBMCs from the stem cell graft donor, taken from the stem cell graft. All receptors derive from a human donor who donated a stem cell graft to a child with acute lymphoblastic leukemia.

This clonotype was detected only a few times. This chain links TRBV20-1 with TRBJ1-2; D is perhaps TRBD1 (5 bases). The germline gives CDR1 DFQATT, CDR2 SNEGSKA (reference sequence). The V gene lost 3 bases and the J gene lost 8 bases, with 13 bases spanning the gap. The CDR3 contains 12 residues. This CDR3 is CSASLPGNGYTF. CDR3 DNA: TGCAGTGCTAGTTTGCCAGGGAACGGCTACACCTTC.

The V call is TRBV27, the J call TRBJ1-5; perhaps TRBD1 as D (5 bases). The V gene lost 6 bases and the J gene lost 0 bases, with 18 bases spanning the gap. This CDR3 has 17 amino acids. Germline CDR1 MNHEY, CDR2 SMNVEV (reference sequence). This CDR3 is CASSSISGGDSNQPQHF. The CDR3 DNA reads TGTGCCAGCAGCTCAATTTCGGGGGGGGATAGCAATCAGCCCCAGCATTTT.

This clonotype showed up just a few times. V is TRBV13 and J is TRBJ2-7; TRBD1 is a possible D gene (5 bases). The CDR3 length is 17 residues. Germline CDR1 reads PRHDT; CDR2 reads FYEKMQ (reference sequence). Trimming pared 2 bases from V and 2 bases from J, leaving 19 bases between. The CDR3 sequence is CASSLRGWKGKTYEQYF. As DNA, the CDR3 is TGTGCCAGCAGCTTAAGGGGCTGGAAAGGGAAAACCTACGAGCAGTACTTC.

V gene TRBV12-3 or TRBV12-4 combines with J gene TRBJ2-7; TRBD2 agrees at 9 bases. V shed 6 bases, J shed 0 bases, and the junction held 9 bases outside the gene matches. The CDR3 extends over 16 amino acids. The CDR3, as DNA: TGTGCCAGCAGCCTCCGACTAGCGGCACACTCCTACGAGCAGTACTTC. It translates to CASSLRLAAHSYEQYF.

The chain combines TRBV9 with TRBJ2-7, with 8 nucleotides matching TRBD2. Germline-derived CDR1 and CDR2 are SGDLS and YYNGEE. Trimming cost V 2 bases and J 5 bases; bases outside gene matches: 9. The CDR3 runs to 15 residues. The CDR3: CASSVALAAVDEQYF. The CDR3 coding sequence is TGTGCCAGCAGCGTGGCACTAGCGGCCGTCGACGAGCAGTACTTC.

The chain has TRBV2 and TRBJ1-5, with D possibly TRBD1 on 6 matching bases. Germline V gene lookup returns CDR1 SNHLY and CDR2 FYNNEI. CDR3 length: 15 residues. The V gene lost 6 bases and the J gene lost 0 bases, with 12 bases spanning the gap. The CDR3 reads CASSRQDNSNQPQHF. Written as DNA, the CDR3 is TGTGCCAGCAGCAGACAGGACAATAGCAATCAGCCCCAGCATTTT.

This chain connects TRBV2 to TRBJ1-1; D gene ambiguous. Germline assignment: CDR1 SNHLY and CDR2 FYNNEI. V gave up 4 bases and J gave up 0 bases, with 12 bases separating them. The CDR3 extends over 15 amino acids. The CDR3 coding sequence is TGTGCCAGCAGTGCCCTAAGTGCAGTGAACACTGAAGCTTTCTTT. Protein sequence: CASSALSAVNTEAFF.

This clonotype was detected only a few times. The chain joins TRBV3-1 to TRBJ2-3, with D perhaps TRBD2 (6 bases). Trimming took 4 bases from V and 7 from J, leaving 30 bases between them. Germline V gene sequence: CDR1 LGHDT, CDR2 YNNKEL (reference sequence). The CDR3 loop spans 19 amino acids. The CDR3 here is CASSLEPGTSLSRQNTQYF. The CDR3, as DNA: TGTGCCAGCAGCCTCGAGCCCGGGACTTCCTTGAGTCGCCAAAATACGCAGTATTTT.

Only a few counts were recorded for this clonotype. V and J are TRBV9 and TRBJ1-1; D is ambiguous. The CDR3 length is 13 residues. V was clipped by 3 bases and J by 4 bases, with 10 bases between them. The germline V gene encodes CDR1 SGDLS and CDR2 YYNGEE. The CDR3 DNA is TGTGCCAGCAGCGGCCCGATTAGCACTGAAGCTTTCTTT. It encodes CASSGPISTEAFF.

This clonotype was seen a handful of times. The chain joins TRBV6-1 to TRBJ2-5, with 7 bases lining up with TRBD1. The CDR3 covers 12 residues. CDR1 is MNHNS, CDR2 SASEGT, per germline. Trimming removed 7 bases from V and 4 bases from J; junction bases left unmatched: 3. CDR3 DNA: TGTGCCAGCACCTACAGGGGAGAGACCCAGTACTTC. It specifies CASTYRGETQYF.

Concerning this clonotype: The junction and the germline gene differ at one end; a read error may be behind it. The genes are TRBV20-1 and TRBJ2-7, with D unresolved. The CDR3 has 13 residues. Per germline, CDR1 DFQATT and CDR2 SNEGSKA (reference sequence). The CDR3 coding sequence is TGCAGTGCTACAGACCCACTCACCTACGAGCACTACTTC. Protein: CSATDPLTYEHYF.

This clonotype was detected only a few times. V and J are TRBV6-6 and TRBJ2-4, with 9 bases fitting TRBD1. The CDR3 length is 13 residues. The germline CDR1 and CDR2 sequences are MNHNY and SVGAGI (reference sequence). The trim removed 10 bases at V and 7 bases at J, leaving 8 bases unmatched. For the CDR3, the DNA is TGTGCCACCCTAAGACAGGGGGGGAACATTCAGTACTTC. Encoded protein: CATLRQGGNIQYF.

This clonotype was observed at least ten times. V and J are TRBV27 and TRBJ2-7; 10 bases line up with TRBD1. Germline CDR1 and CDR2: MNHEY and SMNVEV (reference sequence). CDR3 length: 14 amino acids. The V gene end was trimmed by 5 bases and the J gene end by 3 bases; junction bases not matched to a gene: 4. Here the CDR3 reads CASSPTGGFYEQYF. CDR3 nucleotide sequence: TGTGCCAGCAGTCCGACAGGGGGCTTCTACGAGCAGTACTTC.

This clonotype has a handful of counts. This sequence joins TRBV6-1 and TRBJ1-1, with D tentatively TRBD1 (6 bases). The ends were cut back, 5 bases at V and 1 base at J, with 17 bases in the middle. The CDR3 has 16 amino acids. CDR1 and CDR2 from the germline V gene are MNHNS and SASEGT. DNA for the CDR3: TGTGCCAGCAGTCCACCACAGGGTTCTAGGAACACTGAAGCTTTCTTT. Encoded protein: CASSPPQGSRNTEAFF.

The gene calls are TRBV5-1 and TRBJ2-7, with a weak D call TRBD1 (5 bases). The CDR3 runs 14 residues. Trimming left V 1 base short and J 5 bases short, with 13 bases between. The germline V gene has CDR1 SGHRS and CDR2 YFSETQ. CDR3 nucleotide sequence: TGCGCCAGCAGCTTGCAATCAGGGTGGGACGAGCAGTACTTC. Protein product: CASSLQSGWDEQYF. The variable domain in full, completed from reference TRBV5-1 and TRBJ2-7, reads KAGVTQTPRYLIKTRGQQVTLSCSPISGHRSVSWYQQTPGQGLQFLFEYFSETQRNKGNFPGRFSGRQFSNSRSEMNVSTLELGDSALYLCASSLQSGWDEQYFGPGTRLTVT.

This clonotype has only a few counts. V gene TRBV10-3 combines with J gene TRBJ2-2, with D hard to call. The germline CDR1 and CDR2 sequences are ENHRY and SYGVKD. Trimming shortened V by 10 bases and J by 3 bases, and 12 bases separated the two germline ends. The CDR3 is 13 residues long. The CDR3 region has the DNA TGTGCCACCGAACCGCCGGACACCGGGGAGCTGTTTTTT. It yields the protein CATEPPDTGELFF.

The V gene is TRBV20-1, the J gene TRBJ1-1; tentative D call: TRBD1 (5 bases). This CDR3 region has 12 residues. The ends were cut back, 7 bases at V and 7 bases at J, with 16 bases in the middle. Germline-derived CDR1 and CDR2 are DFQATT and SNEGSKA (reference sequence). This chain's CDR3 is CSEFDGRDEAFF. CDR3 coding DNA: TGCAGTGAATTTGACGGCAGGGATGAAGCTTTCTTT.

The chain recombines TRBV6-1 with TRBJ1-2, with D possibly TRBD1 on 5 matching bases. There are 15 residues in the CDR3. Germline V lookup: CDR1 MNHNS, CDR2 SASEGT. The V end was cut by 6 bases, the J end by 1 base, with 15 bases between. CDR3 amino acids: CASRPFGTVNYGYTF. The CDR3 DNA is TGTGCCAGCAGGCCTTTTGGGACGGTTAACTATGGCTACACCTTC.

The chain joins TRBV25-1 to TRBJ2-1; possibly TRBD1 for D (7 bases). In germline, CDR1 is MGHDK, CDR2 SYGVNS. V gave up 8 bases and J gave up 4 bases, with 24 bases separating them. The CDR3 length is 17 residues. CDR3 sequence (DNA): TGTGCCAGCTCTCTTGCGCTATGGCAGGGGGGATACAATGAGCAGTTCTTC. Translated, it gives CASSLALWQGGYNEQFF.

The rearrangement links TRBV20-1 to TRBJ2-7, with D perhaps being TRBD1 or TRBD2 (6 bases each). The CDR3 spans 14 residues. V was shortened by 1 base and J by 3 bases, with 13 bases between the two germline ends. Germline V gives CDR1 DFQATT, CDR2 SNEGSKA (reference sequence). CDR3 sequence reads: CSARGGRTIYEQYF. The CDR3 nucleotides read TGCAGTGCTAGAGGGGGGCGGACTATCTACGAGCAGTACTTC.